This note documents a single TCR beta chain sequence. This entry comes from a study of blood T cell repertoires in COVID-19. Overall study: The cDNA or gDNA used as material had been derived from T cells, B-cell-depleted T cells, or PBMCs.

Assay: immunoSEQ multiplex PCR; the TCRdb copy retains only in-frame clones and omits some. This table has some 16,000 clones, around nine tenths appearing once. Input material: peripheral blood. This clonotype originated in a human donor in a cohort sampled during active COVID-19.

DNA of the CDR3: TGCAGCGCCGCGATCGAAGACTATGGCTACACCTTC. Its protein product is CSAAIEDYGYTF. The gene calls are TRBV29-1 and TRBJ1-2; D unresolved. Trimming cost V 7 bases and J 3 bases, with 12 bases left between them. Germline lookup yields CDR1 SQVTM and CDR2 ANQGSEA. The CDR3 length is 12 residues.